This T cell receptor beta chain was profiled in a study of shared clonotypes between healthy human individuals (dated by TCRdb to 2020 to 2022). Regarding the research as a whole: Three men and two women, aged 18 to 49 years, made up the cohort. Leukapheresis yielded between about 0.9 and 9 billion PBMCs per donor. Blood TCR repertoires of roughly five healthy adults were deeply sequenced to estimate repertoire size and the extent of clonotype sharing between individuals. Libraries were prepared and TCR repertoires were sequenced by different laboratories using diverse techniques, in order to increase sequencing depth and limit assay-specific biases. What the work shows at the level of the full study, not this receptor alone: Because the study included a small number of donors, the genetic and exposure-history diversity represented was limited. Pairwise subsampling led to the expectation that sequencing depth would affect the degree of clonotype sharing among donors. Sampling was restricted to blood, and TCR repertoires in tissue are likely to differ from TCR repertoires in blood.

TCR CDR3 regions were amplified from genomic DNA by multiplex PCR using the deep immunoSEQ assay. Genomic DNA extracted from each cell subset was distributed evenly over all wells of several immunoSEQ 96-well plates, and each plate served as one replicate. For unsorted PBMC, 300 ng genomic DNA, equal to about 29,000 T cell genomes, was loaded into each replicate PCR. Genomic DNA from unsorted PBMC was sequenced over ten immunoSEQ deep assay plates. The purified libraries were quantified using a Qubit 3.0 fluorometer, sized with a Bioanalyzer 2100, and then quantified again using the KAPA Library Quantification kit. Every immunoSEQ 96-well plate was sequenced on a dedicated single-read 150-cycle Illumina NextSeq 550 flow cell. In the source study's methods: Because the immunoSEQ output held only junctional sequences and lacked quality scores, the filtering could not match the filtering applied to full-length reads. Sequences were annotated with PyIR, a Python wrapper for IgBLAST v1.9, using IMGT germline references to assign V/J genes and CDR3. Reads were filtered out if the reads had weak V/J assignments (E-value above 1e-6), no CDR3, stop codons, out-of-frame junctions, or ambiguous translated residues. V3J clonotypes were defined as sequences sharing an identical inferred V gene, J gene, and CDR3 amino acid sequence. Percentage overlap between repertoires was computed as shared unique clonotypes divided by the size of the smaller repertoire. RTK rarefaction, the Chao1 estimator, and Recon v2.1 estimates of unobserved clonotypes were used to assess repertoire richness. TCRdb retrieved this table from immuneACCESS and kept in-frame rearrangements only. Not all clones are present; in checked studies, unresolved V genes account for under half, and no reason is known for the remainder. For V, J and clone size, that table is used; D and trimming come from the DNA. The table for this sample lists hundreds of thousands of clones; roughly 80% of them were counted only once. The leading ten clones occupy about 12% of the sample.

Taken from the germline V gene, the CDR1 and CDR2 loops are SQVTM and ANQGSEA. Including the terminal cysteine and phenylalanine, the CDR3 comprises 12 residues. Only the CDR3 portion is preserved as DNA: 36 bases, with reading frame beginning at the first base. Trimming at the junction amounts to 4 bases on V and 2 bases on J, and the germline ends lie 7 bases apart. In regard to this clone: This receptor's antigen is unknown. Qualities for individual bases were not recorded, and no much larger clone is one base off.

Donors were healthy HIV-negative adults with no recently reported acute infections or vaccinations. Every donor was a Caucasian adult living in Nashville, Tennessee, USA. In the unsorted samples, tens of millions of PBMCs were counted, and genomic DNA was extracted using the QIAamp DNA Blood Mini kit. Blood was collected by leukapheresis, and PBMCs were isolated by Ficoll-Histopaque density gradient centrifugation and then cryopreserved in liquid nitrogen vapor phase. The receptor chain draws on TRBV29-1 and TRBJ2-3; no confident D gene assignment can be made. This TCR was recovered from a woman aged 40 to 50 in good health. Some clones in this sample may be carry-over from other donors' samples. Material: PBMCs. The CDR3 in this case is CSVVQTTDTQYF. The DNA sequence follows: TGCAGCGTTGTCCAAACCACAGATACGCAGTATTTT.